These T cell receptor beta chains were read from a single sample in a study of T cell responses to AZD1222 COVID-19 vaccine. Profiling relied on immunoSEQ multiplex PCR, and the TCRdb table lists in-frame clones only, not all of them. The repertoire has fewer than 110,000 clones, 88% of them found once; the top ten carry 20% to 25%. Sequenced material: peripheral blood, taken on day 0 of AZD1222 vaccination. The receptors here all came from an adult in good health. The CDR3 runs from the conserved cysteine through the conserved F or W. A D gene is named only where the DNA matches it firmly. Only part of the rows carry a size: once, few, many, or a class if the clone is expanded.

D gene	clone size	V gene	J gene	CDR3 DNA	CDR3 protein
-	-	TRBV28	TRBJ2-1	TGTGCCAGCAGTTTCGCACTGAACAATGAGCAGTTCTTC	CASSFALNNEQFF
-	-	TRBV29-1	TRBJ2-3	TGCAGCGTCGACGCCAACACAGATACGCAGTATTTT	CSVDANTDTQYF
TRBD1	few	TRBV18	TRBJ2-4	TGTGCCAGCTCACCACCGGGACAGGGAAACATTCAGTACTTC	CASSPPGQGNIQYF
-	-	TRBV10-1	TRBJ2-1	TGCGCCAGCCCTCCCGGGACGGTCTACAATGAGCAGTTCTTC	CASPPGTVYNEQFF
-	-	TRBV7-2	TRBJ2-3	TGTGCCAGCAGCTTACGCTTTACGGGCGGGATCGTCAGAAATACGCAGTATTTT	CASSLRFTGGIVRNTQYF
TRBD2	many	TRBV13	TRBJ2-1	TGTGCCAGCAGCTCCAGGGGGCTGGGACTAGCGGGGGTGCTCAATGAGCAGTTCTTC	CASSSRGLGLAGVLNEQFF
-	-	TRBV30	TRBJ2-7	TGTGCCTGGAGTGACAGGGCTTACGAGCAGTACTTC	CAWSDRAYEQYF
-	-	TRBV28	TRBJ1-2	TGTGCCAGCAGGACGTGGACTAACTATGGCTACACCTTC	CASRTWTNYGYTF
-	-	TRBV19	TRBJ1-2	TGTGCCAGTAGTATACAACTACAGGGCAACTATGGCTACACCTTC	CASSIQLQGNYGYTF
-	-	TRBV30	TRBJ1-2	TGTGCCTGGACCAGGGGTGTCGATGGCTACACCTTC	CAWTRGVDGYTF
TRBD2	-	TRBV6-6	TRBJ2-1	TGTGCCAGCAGCCGGACTAGCGGGAGATACAATGAGCAGTTCTTC	CASSRTSGRYNEQFF
TRBD1	-	TRBV3-1/TRBV3-2	TRBJ1-5	TGTGCCAGCAGCCAAGGACAGGGTATTAGCCAGCCCCAGCATTTT	CASSQGQGISQPQHF
-	-	TRBV18	TRBJ2-5	TGTGCCAGCTCACCTGGACAGATAATATATAACTTC	CASSPGQIIYNF
-	-	TRBV4-1	TRBJ2-3	TGCGCCAGCAGCCAGGAGACTAGGCGTTATACGCAGTATTTT	CASSQETRRYTQYF
-	-	TRBV24-1	TRBJ1-6	TGTGCCACCCAGAAGTGGTTACAGGTGAGCTCCTATAATTCACCCCTCCACTTT	CATQKWLQVSSYNSPLHF
-	few	TRBV9	TRBJ1-5	TGTGCCAGCAGCGTAGGTGGAAATAGCAATCAGCCCCAGCATTTT	CASSVGGNSNQPQHF
TRBD2	once	TRBV5-1	TRBJ2-7	TGCGCCAGCAGCTTGCTACTAGCGGGAGGAGCCGAGCAGTACTTC	CASSLLLAGGAEQYF
-	few	TRBV3-1/TRBV3-2	TRBJ2-7	TGTGCCAGCAGCCAGGGGGTGGGGGAGCAGTACTTC	CASSQGVGEQYF
TRBD1	-	TRBV6-5	TRBJ2-3	TGTGCCAGCAGTTACCTATCGGGACAGGGGTCCGATACGCAGTATTTT	CASSYLSGQGSDTQYF
TRBD1	-	TRBV3-1/TRBV3-2	TRBJ2-2	TGTGCCAGCAGCCAAGAACCCGGGACAGCTTTGGCCGGGGAGCTGTTTTTT	CASSQEPGTALAGELFF
-	-	TRBV18	TRBJ1-1	TGTGCCAGCTCACCACGTATCGGCGGAACTGAAGCTTTCTTT	CASSPRIGGTEAFF
-	-	TRBV6-5	TRBJ1-1	TGTGCCAGCAGTTACTCAGAGAAGCTAGACACTGAAGCTTTCTTT	CASSYSEKLDTEAFF
-	-	TRBV29-1	TRBJ1-1	TGCAGCGTTGAAGGGGGGAGGGCTGAGAACACTGAAGCTTTCTTT	CSVEGGRAENTEAFF
TRBD1	-	TRBV10-3	TRBJ1-2	TGTGCCATCACAGACAGGGATGGCTACACCTTC	CAITDRDGYTF
TRBD1	-	TRBV19	TRBJ2-1	TGTGCCAGCCTGGGACAGGGGGTTGAGCAGTTCTTC	CASLGQGVEQFF
-	-	TRBV18	TRBJ1-1	TGTGCCAGCTCACCACCGGCGCAGCCAAACACTGAAGCTTTCTTT	CASSPPAQPNTEAFF
TRBD1	-	TRBV6-5	TRBJ1-1	TGTGCCAGCAGTCGACAGGGTAGTAACACTGAAGCTTTCTTT	CASSRQGSNTEAFF
-	-	TRBV6-1	TRBJ1-2	TGTGCCAGCAGTGAACAGGGCCGTGGCTACACCTTC	CASSEQGRGYTF
-	few	TRBV6-5	TRBJ1-2	TGTGCCAGCAGTTACTTGGCCGGAGGGAACTATGGCTACACCTTC	CASSYLAGGNYGYTF